This T cell receptor (beta chain) was captured by sequencing in a study of T-cell reconstitution after alpha-beta-depleted transplantation in children. Unique molecular identifiers were incorporated into the prepared TCRbeta library. Via MiXCR, TCRdb re-called the PCR reads, giving one row per CDR3 protein. The sample contains 550,000 to 800,000 distinct CDR3 sequences, about an eighth of which appear only once. This CDR3 comprises 14 residues. Trimming removed 1 base from V and 5 bases from J, with 9 bases in between. Germline CDR1 reads SEHNR; CDR2 reads FQNEAQ (reference sequence). This clonotype was counted a few times. Antigen specificity is unknown. The study's findings and limits: As was reported, about two months after transplant, alpha-beta T cells came from several hundred expanded graft clones.

The V gene is TRBV7-9, the J gene TRBJ2-1; perhaps TRBD2 as D (5 bases). Here the sequenced sample was PBMCs, taken before TCRalphabeta/CD19-depleted stem cell transplant. The clonotype comes from a girl aged 2-15 years with congenital amegakaryocytic thrombocytopenia, due to receive a stem cell transplant. CDR3 protein: CASSLGGINNEQFF. For the CDR3, the DNA is TGTGCCAGCAGCTTAGGAGGGATCAACAATGAGCAGTTCTTC.